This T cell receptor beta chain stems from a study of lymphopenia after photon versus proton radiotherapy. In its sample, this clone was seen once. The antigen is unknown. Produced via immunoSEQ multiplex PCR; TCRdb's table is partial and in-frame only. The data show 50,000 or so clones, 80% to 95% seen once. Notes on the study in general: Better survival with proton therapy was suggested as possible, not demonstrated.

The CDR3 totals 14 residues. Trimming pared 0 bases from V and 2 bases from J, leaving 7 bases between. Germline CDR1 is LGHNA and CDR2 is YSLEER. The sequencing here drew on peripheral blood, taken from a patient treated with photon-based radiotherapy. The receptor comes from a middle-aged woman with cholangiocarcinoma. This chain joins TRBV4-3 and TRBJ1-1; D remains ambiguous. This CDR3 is CASSQESVNTEAFF. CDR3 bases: TGCGCCAGCAGCCAAGAAAGCGTAAACACTGAAGCTTTCTTT.